The rows below give T cell receptor beta chains drawn from one sample of a study of T cell responses to AZD1222 COVID-19 vaccine. Clones were sequenced by immunoSEQ multiplex PCR, and TCRdb holds only the in-frame ones, with some missing. This table has 90,000 to 120,000 clones, over 80% appearing once. The sequenced sample was peripheral blood, obtained 28 days after the second AZD1222 dose. These receptors all come from an adult who received the AZD1222 COVID-19 vaccine. Both conserved end residues are part of each CDR3. Each record gives: V gene, D gene, J gene, clone size, CDR3 DNA, CDR3 protein. D genes are given only for firm matches. Clone size appears in some rows only: once, few, many, or a class for an expanded clone.

V: TRBV11-2; D: .; J: TRBJ2-7; size: .; DNA: TGTGCCAGCAGCTTAGATGTGCAGCCTTACGAGCAGTACTTC; CDR3: CASSLDVQPYEQYF
V: TRBV2; D: .; J: TRBJ2-5; size: .; DNA: TGTGCCAGCAGTGAAAACAGGGCCGAGACCCAGTACTTC; CDR3: CASSENRAETQYF
V: TRBV6-5; D: .; J: TRBJ1-4; size: .; DNA: TGTGCCAGCAGTTACTCGGGTGCCGACAGTGAAAAACTGTTTTTT; CDR3: CASSYSGADSEKLFF
V: TRBV27; D: TRBD2; J: TRBJ2-7; size: .; DNA: TGTGCCAGCAGATCCGGGACTAGTGCCTACGAGCAGTACTTC; CDR3: CASRSGTSAYEQYF
V: TRBV19; D: TRBD1; J: TRBJ1-1; size: .; DNA: TGTGCCAGTAGTATAGGGACAGGGGCCGGCACTGAAGCTTTCTTT; CDR3: CASSIGTGAGTEAFF
V: TRBV13; D: .; J: TRBJ2-4; size: .; DNA: TGTGCCAGCAGCCCTAGGTTAGGGATGGACATTCAGTACTTC; CDR3: CASSPRLGMDIQYF
V: TRBV27; D: .; J: TRBJ1-1; size: few; DNA: TGTGCCAGCAGTTTAGGGGGACTGCCGAACACTGAAGCTTTCTTT; CDR3: CASSLGGLPNTEAFF
V: TRBV19; D: TRBD2; J: TRBJ2-7; size: .; DNA: TGTGCCAGTAGTATCGGCGGGAGGGGGATTCGCGAGCAGTACTTC; CDR3: CASSIGGRGIREQYF
V: TRBV7-9; D: .; J: TRBJ1-5; size: .; DNA: TGTGCCAGCAGCTTAGGCATAGGGAATAGCAATCAGCCCCAGCATTTT; CDR3: CASSLGIGNSNQPQHF
V: TRBV10-3; D: TRBD1; J: TRBJ1-2; size: .; DNA: TGTGCCATCAGTGAGGGTGGGACAGGGGGCGGATGGTATGGCTACACCTTC; CDR3: CAISEGGTGGGWYGYTF
V: TRBV18; D: .; J: TRBJ2-2; size: .; DNA: TGTGCCAGCTCACATGGACAGCCAACCACCGGGGAGCTGTTTTTT; CDR3: CASSHGQPTTGELFF
V: TRBV6-1; D: .; J: TRBJ1-2; size: .; DNA: TGTGCCAGCAGTGAAGCCACAGAGAACTATGGCTACACCTTC; CDR3: CASSEATENYGYTF
V: TRBV28; D: .; J: TRBJ2-1; size: .; DNA: TGTGCCAGCAATGGGGGAGGCGATGAGCAGTTCTTC; CDR3: CASNGGGDEQFF
V: TRBV11-2; D: TRBD1; J: TRBJ2-7; size: .; DNA: TGTGCCAGCAGCTTTAGTCGGGGTGGCAGGGGGATGGAGCAGTACTTC; CDR3: CASSFSRGGRGMEQYF
V: TRBV10-3; D: .; J: TRBJ1-1; size: .; DNA: TGTGCCATCAGTGGTGGCGGCTTCGGTGAAGCTTTCTTT; CDR3: CAISGGGFGEAFF
V: TRBV27; D: TRBD1; J: TRBJ1-2; size: .; DNA: TGTGCCAGCAGTCCACAGGGGACCTATGGCTACACCTTC; CDR3: CASSPQGTYGYTF
V: TRBV27; D: TRBD1; J: TRBJ1-2; size: .; DNA: TGTGCCAGCAGTCCGAGGACAGGGGATGGCTACACCTTC; CDR3: CASSPRTGDGYTF
V: TRBV7-8; D: TRBD2; J: TRBJ2-1; size: .; DNA: TGTGCCAGCAGCATCTCGACTAGCGAGTCCTACAATGAGCAGTTCTTC; CDR3: CASSISTSESYNEQFF
V: TRBV30; D: TRBD1; J: TRBJ1-1; size: .; DNA: TGTGCCTGGAGTCGCCAGGGGGCACGTACTGAAGCTTTCTTT; CDR3: CAWSRQGARTEAFF
V: TRBV6-2/TRBV6-3; D: .; J: TRBJ2-4; size: few; DNA: TGTGCCAGCAGTTACGGGGGGGCCGTGGACATTCAGTACTTC; CDR3: CASSYGGAVDIQYF
V: TRBV5-1; D: TRBD1; J: TRBJ1-5; size: .; DNA: TGCGCCAGCAGCTTCGGGACAGGGGATCAGCCCCAGCATTTT; CDR3: CASSFGTGDQPQHF
V: TRBV27; D: TRBD2; J: TRBJ2-1; size: once; DNA: TGTGCCAGCAGTTTATCGCGGGGGGATTACAATGAGCAGTTCTTC; CDR3: CASSLSRGDYNEQFF
V: TRBV6-9; D: TRBD1; J: TRBJ1-2; size: .; DNA: TGTGCCAGCAGTTCCCGGACAGGGCTTAGGTATGGCTACACCTTC; CDR3: CASSSRTGLRYGYTF
V: TRBV13; D: TRBD1; J: TRBJ1-2; size: .; DNA: TGTGCCAGCAGCGACAGGGTTTTCGGCTACACCTTC; CDR3: CASSDRVFGYTF
V: TRBV5-1; D: TRBD1; J: TRBJ1-6; size: .; DNA: TGCGCCAGCAGCTTGGGTGACAGGGAACGTTCACCCCTCCACTTT; CDR3: CASSLGDRERSPLHF
V: TRBV6-4; D: .; J: TRBJ1-3; size: .; DNA: TGTGCCAGCAGCAGAATATACTCTGGAAACACCATATATTTT; CDR3: CASSRIYSGNTIYF
V: TRBV28; D: TRBD1; J: TRBJ1-5; size: .; DNA: TGTGCCAGCAGCTCCCCACTAATACGGACAGGCGGCGATCAGCCCCAGCATTTT; CDR3: CASSSPLIRTGGDQPQHF
V: TRBV6-2/TRBV6-3; D: TRBD1; J: TRBJ1-5; size: .; DNA: TGTGCCAGCAGTCGGCGGGGACAGGGGGACAATCAGCCCCAGCATTTT; CDR3: CASSRRGQGDNQPQHF
V: TRBV7-8; D: TRBD1; J: TRBJ2-1; size: large; DNA: TGTGCCAGCAGCTCCGGACAGGGTTATTACAATGAGCAGTTCTTC; CDR3: CASSSGQGYYNEQFF
V: TRBV5-1; D: .; J: TRBJ1-1; size: .; DNA: TGCGCCAGCAGCCCTAAACTGGACGGACGAGACAACACTGAAGCTTTCTTT; CDR3: CASSPKLDGRDNTEAFF
V: TRBV15; D: .; J: TRBJ2-1; size: .; DNA: TGTGCCACATACACTACCTCTGGGAACAATGAGCAGTTCTTC; CDR3: CATYTTSGNNEQFF
V: TRBV2; D: .; J: TRBJ2-3; size: once; DNA: TGTGCCAGCAGTGAAGGTCGACCAGATACGCAGTATTTT; CDR3: CASSEGRPDTQYF
V: TRBV7-9; D: .; J: TRBJ2-2; size: .; DNA: TGTGCCAGCAGCTCAACCGGGACACCAAACACCGGGGAGCTGTTTTTT; CDR3: CASSSTGTPNTGELFF
V: TRBV7-8; D: .; J: TRBJ1-3; size: .; DNA: TGTGCCAGCAGCGACCACCGTGACACCATATATTTT; CDR3: CASSDHRDTIYF
V: TRBV12-3/TRBV12-4; D: .; J: TRBJ1-1; size: .; DNA: TGTGCCAGCACCGGGCTGGGAAACACTGAAGCTTTCTTT; CDR3: CASTGLGNTEAFF
V: TRBV5-1; D: .; J: TRBJ2-7; size: .; DNA: TGCGCCAGCAGCGAGACAGCCTACGAGCAGTACTTC; CDR3: CASSETAYEQYF
V: TRBV14; D: .; J: TRBJ2-1; size: .; DNA: TGTGCCAGCAGCCCCTTTAAAGGGGAAACCTACAATGAGCAGTTCTTC; CDR3: CASSPFKGETYNEQFF
V: TRBV3-1/TRBV3-2; D: TRBD1; J: TRBJ1-2; size: .; DNA: TGTGCCAGCAGCCCCCGGGACAGCCGATATGGCTACACCTTC; CDR3: CASSPRDSRYGYTF
V: TRBV19; D: .; J: TRBJ2-6; size: .; DNA: TGTGCCAGTAGGGACCATACGTCTGGGGCCAACGTCCTGACTTTC; CDR3: CASRDHTSGANVLTF
V: TRBV29-1; D: TRBD1; J: TRBJ1-1; size: .; DNA: TGCAGCGTTGAGTTGGTCCCGTCCACAGGGGCCGGAACCACTGAAGCTTTCTTT; CDR3: CSVELVPSTGAGTTEAFF
V: TRBV28; D: .; J: TRBJ2-7; size: .; DNA: TGTGCCAGCAGTACTCCGGGAAGGGTGAGGTACGAGCAGTACTTC; CDR3: CASSTPGRVRYEQYF
V: TRBV7-9; D: TRBD2; J: TRBJ2-1; size: .; DNA: TGTGCCATAACGGGACTAGCGGGAGCTTCGAATGAGCAGTTCTTC; CDR3: CAITGLAGASNEQFF
V: TRBV10-1; D: TRBD1; J: TRBJ2-1; size: .; DNA: TGCGCCAGCAGTCAGGGGGCCTACAATGAGCAGTTCTTC; CDR3: CASSQGAYNEQFF
V: TRBV7-8; D: TRBD2; J: TRBJ2-1; size: .; DNA: TGTGCCAGCAGCCGCCGGGAGGCCCTCTACAATGAGCAGTTCTTC; CDR3: CASSRREALYNEQFF
V: TRBV7-2; D: .; J: TRBJ2-2; size: .; DNA: TGTGCCAGCAGCTTTTCTACCACGAACACCGGGGAGCTGTTTTTT; CDR3: CASSFSTTNTGELFF
V: TRBV6-5; D: .; J: TRBJ1-1; size: .; DNA: TGTGCCAGCAGTTACGCGGGTTTGAACACTGAAGCTTTCTTT; CDR3: CASSYAGLNTEAFF
V: TRBV11-1; D: .; J: TRBJ2-7; size: .; DNA: TGTGCCAGCAGCTTAATGGGCAGGGATTTTGAGCAGTACTTC; CDR3: CASSLMGRDFEQYF
V: TRBV4-3; D: .; J: TRBJ2-3; size: once; DNA: TGCGCCAGCAGCCGCCTACCAAGAGGGGATACGCAGTATTTT; CDR3: CASSRLPRGDTQYF
V: TRBV5-6; D: .; J: TRBJ1-5; size: .; DNA: TGTGCCAGCAGCTTGTTGGGGGTAGGAAATCAGCCCCAGCATTTT; CDR3: CASSLLGVGNQPQHF
V: TRBV6-2/TRBV6-3; D: .; J: TRBJ1-1; size: .; DNA: TGTGCCAGCAGTTACTCGAGTGGGACGACTGAAGCTTTCTTT; CDR3: CASSYSSGTTEAFF
V: TRBV5-6; D: TRBD1; J: TRBJ2-6; size: .; DNA: TGTGCCAGCAGCTTGGCCGGGACAGACAACGTCCTGACTTTC; CDR3: CASSLAGTDNVLTF
V: TRBV30; D: .; J: TRBJ1-1; size: .; DNA: TGTGCCTGGAAAAAGGAGGTTCTAGTGGGCACTGAAGCTTTCTTT; CDR3: CAWKKEVLVGTEAFF
V: TRBV11-2; D: TRBD1; J: TRBJ1-2; size: .; DNA: TGTGCCAGCAGCTTAGGAACGGGACAGGGAGGCGGCTACACCTTC; CDR3: CASSLGTGQGGGYTF